This T cell receptor (beta chain) derives from a study of cytomegalovirus exposure and HLA in healthy donors. Trimming took 0 bases from V and 4 from J, leaving 9 bases between them. This CDR3 spans 15 amino acids. CDR1 and CDR2 (germline): MNHEY, SVGAGI. Use of 60 Vbeta and 13 Jbeta primers characterized the PCR. Data came from immunoSEQ multiplex PCR; TCRdb stores just in-frame clones and leaves some out. The sample lists approximately 240,000 clones, roughly 87% seen once, with over 5% in the top ten. The rearrangement joins TRBV6-5 to TRBJ2-2; possibly TRBD1 for D (6 bases). The sample consisted of PBMCs. The sequence was collected from a woman between 35 and 50 years old in good health and CMV-seropositive. The CDR3 sequence: CASSYSGRGTGELFF. DNA for the CDR3: TGTGCCAGCAGTTACTCGGGCAGGGGCACCGGGGAGCTGTTTTTT.